This is a list of T cell receptor beta chains from one sample in a study of sequential checkpoint blockade in melanoma. Clones were read by immunoSEQ multiplex PCR, and TCRdb kept only the in-frame ones, dropping some. Among about 5,700 clones listed, 87% were seen once. Material: CD8+ T cells sorted from blood (inferred from file names), obtained from a patient given nivolumab and ipilimumab in sequence. The receptors were gathered from a human donor with melanoma. The CDR3 runs from the conserved cysteine through the conserved F or W. Each record gives: clone size, V gene, J gene, D gene, CDR3 protein, CDR3 DNA. D genes are given only for firm matches. The size field is filled for only some rows; it gives once, few, many or a size class.

.	TRBV5-1	TRBJ2-7	.	CASSFGTFSYEQYF	TGCGCCAGCAGCTTCGGTACGTTTTCCTACGAGCAGTACTTC
.	TRBV29-1	TRBJ2-1	.	CSAVAAYNEQFF	TGCAGCGCCGTAGCGGCCTACAATGAGCAGTTCTTC
.	TRBV5-8	TRBJ1-5	TRBD1	CASSYRGGQPQHF	TGTGCCAGCAGCTACAGGGGTGGTCAGCCCCAGCATTTT
.	TRBV27	TRBJ2-1	TRBD1	CASHPLGTGVDNEQFF	TGTGCCAGCCACCCACTAGGGACAGGGGTAGACAATGAGCAGTTCTTC
once	TRBV28	TRBJ2-1	TRBD2	CASSPIAGGPNEQFF	TGTGCCAGCAGCCCTATAGCGGGAGGGCCAAATGAGCAGTTCTTC
.	TRBV7-3	TRBJ2-7	TRBD2	CASSLLRVAGGYEQYF	TGTGCCAGCAGCTTATTGAGGGTAGCGGGAGGGTACGAGCAGTACTTC
.	TRBV5-4	TRBJ2-7	.	CASSFERAYEQYF	TGTGCCAGCAGCTTCGAGAGGGCCTACGAGCAGTACTTC
.	TRBV4-3	TRBJ2-3	TRBD2	CASSQEVAGLTDTQYF	TGCGCCAGCAGCCAAGAAGTAGCGGGGCTCACAGATACGCAGTATTTT
few	TRBV7-9	TRBJ1-5	.	CASSFFSGDNQPQHF	TGTGCCAGCAGCTTTTTTTCAGGGGACAATCAGCCCCAGCATTTT
.	TRBV28	TRBJ2-7	TRBD2	CASSSLAGVSYEQYF	TGTGCCAGCAGTTCCCTAGCGGGAGTGTCCTACGAGCAGTACTTC
.	TRBV27	TRBJ2-7	.	CASSLSVREWYEQYF	TGTGCCAGCAGTTTATCGGTACGGGAGTGGTACGAGCAGTACTTC
.	TRBV30	TRBJ2-7	TRBD1	CAWSVGQGSYEQYF	TGTGCCTGGAGTGTTGGACAGGGGTCCTACGAGCAGTACTTC
.	TRBV9	TRBJ2-1	.	CASSPGGQRGEQFF	TGTGCCAGCAGCCCCGGGGGGCAAAGGGGTGAGCAGTTCTTC
.	TRBV5-5	TRBJ2-7	.	CASSAPGSDYEQYF	TGTGCCAGCAGCGCCCCGGGTAGCGACTACGAGCAGTACTTC
.	TRBV28	TRBJ2-7	TRBD2	CASKGQRELYEQYF	TGTGCCAGCAAGGGCCAGCGGGAGCTCTACGAGCAGTACTTC
once	TRBV7-9	TRBJ2-3	.	CASSSRDSPDTQYF	TGTGCCAGCAGCTCCAGGGATTCCCCAGATACGCAGTATTTT
.	TRBV6-1	TRBJ2-4	.	CASSDGWQDRNIQYF	TGTGCCAGCAGTGATGGTTGGCAGGATAGGAACATTCAGTACTTC
.	TRBV28	TRBJ2-7	TRBD1	CASSFGQGYEQYF	TGTGCCAGCAGTTTCGGACAGGGCTACGAGCAGTACTTC
.	TRBV27	TRBJ2-3	.	CASSLSSANTQYF	TGTGCCAGCAGTTTGAGTAGCGCAAATACGCAGTATTTT
.	TRBV27	TRBJ1-1	TRBD1	CASSWTGLSTEAFF	TGTGCCAGCAGCTGGACAGGGTTAAGCACTGAAGCTTTCTTT
.	TRBV9	TRBJ2-5	TRBD2	CASSAQGLAGETQYF	TGTGCCAGCAGCGCCCAAGGACTAGCCGGGGAGACCCAGTACTTC
.	TRBV28	TRBJ2-7	TRBD2	CASSFYRLAGGLLEQYF	TGTGCCAGCAGTTTCTATCGACTAGCGGGAGGACTGCTCGAGCAGTACTTC
.	TRBV28	TRBJ2-7	.	CASNQVGSAYYEQYF	TGTGCCAGCAACCAGGTTGGATCCGCTTACTACGAGCAGTACTTC
.	TRBV23-1	TRBJ2-1	TRBD2	CASSQMGGANEQFF	TGCGCCAGCAGTCAAATGGGAGGGGCCAATGAGCAGTTCTTC
.	TRBV28	TRBJ2-7	.	CASRGGGRTYEQYF	TGTGCCAGCAGAGGGGGGGGGAGGACCTACGAGCAGTACTTC
.	TRBV14	TRBJ2-7	.	CASSQVQTGWSYEQYF	TGTGCCAGCAGCCAAGTACAAACAGGGTGGTCCTACGAGCAGTACTTC
.	TRBV28	TRBJ1-5	TRBD1	CASSVLRTGSNQPQHF	TGTGCCAGCAGTGTCCTCCGGACAGGGAGCAATCAGCCCCAGCATTTT
.	TRBV7-9	TRBJ2-5	TRBD2	CASSSVRTSGQETQYF	TGTGCCAGCAGCTCGGTTAGGACTAGCGGGCAAGAGACCCAGTACTTC
.	TRBV12-1	TRBJ2-2	.	CASSFRFTGTNTGELFF	TGTGCCAGCAGCTTTCGATTTACAGGGACGAACACCGGGGAGCTGTTTTTT
.	TRBV15	TRBJ2-1	.	CATSRDPLRSESGALIDEQFF	TGTGCCACCAGCAGAGACCCCCTTCGGTCGGAGTCAGGGGCGTTAATCGATGAGCAGTTCTTC
.	TRBV19	TRBJ2-7	.	CASSIEGGSYEQYF	TGTGCCAGTAGTATAGAGGGCGGGTCCTACGAGCAGTACTTC
.	TRBV9	TRBJ2-7	.	CASSVGFGGSYEQYF	TGTGCCAGCAGCGTAGGATTCGGCGGTTCCTACGAGCAGTACTTC
.	TRBV7-2	TRBJ2-5	.	CASSLAPRETQYF	TGTGCCAGCAGCTTAGCCCCCCGAGAGACCCAGTACTTC
.	TRBV27	TRBJ2-3	.	CASSPLPTDTQYF	TGTGCCAGCAGCCCCCTTCCCACAGATACGCAGTATTTT
once	TRBV6-1	TRBJ2-7	.	CALSSVVAYEQYF	TGTGCCTTGTCTAGCGTGGTAGCCTACGAGCAGTACTTC
.	TRBV2	TRBJ2-7	TRBD2	CASSSRTSGRDEQYF	TGTGCCAGCAGTAGTCGGACTAGCGGGAGGGATGAGCAGTACTTC
.	TRBV2	TRBJ2-7	.	CASTRGSYEQYF	TGTGCCAGCACTAGGGGATCCTACGAGCAGTACTTC
.	TRBV5-1	TRBJ2-7	.	CASSLAGEGYEQYF	TGCGCCAGCAGCTTGGCGGGAGAAGGCTACGAGCAGTACTTC
.	TRBV27	TRBJ1-2	TRBD1	CASSSGQPINYGYTF	TGTGCCAGCAGTTCGGGACAGCCCATCAACTATGGCTACACCTTC
.	TRBV9	TRBJ2-2	.	CASRGQNTGELFF	TGTGCCAGCAGGGGACAGAACACCGGGGAGCTGTTTTTT
.	TRBV4-3	TRBJ2-7	.	CASSQLRAEPFNFYEQYF	TGCGCCAGCAGCCAGCTCAGGGCGGAGCCATTTAACTTTTACGAGCAGTACTTC
.	TRBV5-6	TRBJ2-2	.	CASSAGSRQITGELFF	TGTGCCAGCAGCGCGGGATCCAGACAGATCACCGGGGAGCTGTTTTTT
.	TRBV11-2	TRBJ1-2	.	CASSLVGRGGGYTF	TGTGCCAGCAGCTTAGTTGGCAGGGGTGGTGGCTACACCTTC
.	TRBV30	TRBJ2-1	.	CAWSVSYNEQFF	TGTGCCTGGAGCGTCTCCTACAATGAGCAGTTCTTC
.	TRBV27	TRBJ2-3	TRBD2	CASSLGAGAGDTQYF	TGTGCCAGCAGTTTAGGGGCGGGAGCGGGGGATACGCAGTATTTT
.	TRBV27	TRBJ1-2	.	CASSLLGHFGSGYTF	TGTGCCAGCAGTTTGCTCGGACACTTCGGGTCTGGCTACACCTTC
.	TRBV11-3	TRBJ2-7	TRBD2	CASSLGPPTGRNEQYF	TGTGCCAGCAGCTTAGGACCGCCGACCGGGAGGAACGAGCAGTACTTC
.	TRBV5-1	TRBJ2-1	TRBD2	CASSLRSGGSYNEQFF	TGCGCCAGCAGCTTACGGTCGGGAGGTTCCTACAATGAGCAGTTCTTC
.	TRBV29-1	TRBJ2-7	.	CSGLVGSSYEQYF	TGCAGCGGTCTGGTCGGGAGCTCCTACGAGCAGTACTTC
.	TRBV5-8	TRBJ1-5	.	CASSWGGLDNQPQHF	TGTGCCAGCAGCTGGGGGGGGCTGGACAATCAGCCCCAGCATTTT
.	TRBV28	TRBJ2-1	.	CASKQVTVNEQFF	TGTGCCAGCAAACAGGTGACAGTGAATGAGCAGTTCTTC
.	TRBV27	TRBJ2-1	.	CASSFSSVVDYNEQFF	TGTGCCAGCAGTTTTTCGTCGGTCGTCGATTACAATGAGCAGTTCTTC
.	TRBV19	TRBJ1-5	TRBD1	CASSAGTASNQPQHF	TGTGCCAGTAGTGCCGGGACAGCGAGCAATCAGCCCCAGCATTTT
.	TRBV5-1	TRBJ2-1	TRBD2	CASSLGASGAYNEQFF	TGCGCCAGCAGCTTGGGGGCTAGCGGAGCTTACAATGAGCAGTTCTTC
.	TRBV4-1	TRBJ2-3	TRBD1	CASRHGSGGRTDTQYF	TGCGCCAGCAGACACGGATCAGGGGGAAGGACAGATACGCAGTATTTT
.	TRBV6-6	TRBJ2-7	TRBD2	CASSGTSGYEQYF	TGTGCCAGCAGCGGGACTAGCGGTTACGAGCAGTACTTC
.	TRBV11-2	TRBJ2-7	.	CASTFSIYEQYF	TGTGCCAGCACCTTTAGTATCTACGAGCAGTACTTC
once	TRBV30	TRBJ1-5	.	CAWKTAFANQPQHF	TGTGCCTGGAAGACAGCTTTCGCCAATCAGCCCCAGCATTTT
.	TRBV11-2	TRBJ2-7	TRBD1	CASSSATGTYEQYF	TGTGCCAGCAGCTCTGCGACAGGGACCTACGAGCAGTACTTC
.	TRBV28	TRBJ2-2	.	CASSLSWETGELFF	TGTGCCAGCAGTTTATCGTGGGAGACCGGGGAGCTGTTTTTT